The 20 T cell receptor beta chains below all came from one sample that was sequenced in a study. Sequencing used immunoSEQ multiplex PCR; TCRdb keeps in-frame clones, though not all of them. The data contain around 50,000 clones, more than 80% of them singletons. Sequenced input: PBMCs. The source is a middle-aged man with rheumatoid arthritis.

The chain links TRBV2 to TRBJ2-7, with a weak D call TRBD1 (7 bases). This CDR3 region has 12 residues. V gave up 6 bases and J gave up 3 bases, with 9 bases separating them. CDR1 is SNHLY, CDR2 FYNNEI, per germline. The chain's CDR3 is CASRRDSYEQYF. The CDR3, as DNA: TGTGCCAGCAGGCGGGACAGCTACGAGCAGTACTTC.

J is TRBJ1-4 and V is TRBV2; 11 bases agree with TRBD1. Germline CDR1 reads SNHLY; CDR2 reads FYNNEI. J was trimmed by 7 bases and V by 7 bases; bases with no gene match: 5. The CDR3 has 14 amino acids. In DNA, the CDR3 is TGTGCCAGCACTCAGGACAGGGGGCTTGAAAAACTGTTTTTT. It yields the protein CASTQDRGLEKLFF.

The chain employs TRBV24-1 and TRBJ1-2; 9 nucleotides align to TRBD1. Germline CDR1 is KGHDR and CDR2 is SFDVKD. J was trimmed by 7 bases and V by 3 bases; bases with no gene match: 2. The CDR3 is 13 residues long. Here the CDR3 DNA reads TGTGCCACCAGTGATCAGACAGGGGGTGGCTACACCTTC. This translates into CATSDQTGGGYTF.

The V gene is TRBV2, the J gene TRBJ1-1; no clear D. CDR1 SNHLY and CDR2 FYNNEI come from the germline V gene. V lost 8 bases, J lost 0 bases, and 7 bases lay in between. The CDR3 covers 12 residues. The CDR3 DNA is TGTGCCAGCGGATACATGAACACTGAAGCTTTCTTT. Protein product: CASGYMNTEAFF.

The chain links TRBV2 to TRBJ1-5; 8 bases map to TRBD1. CDR1 is SNHLY, CDR2 FYNNEI, per germline. The CDR3 loop spans 13 amino acids. V trimming: 6 bases; J trimming: 7 bases; junction bases outside the gene matches: 5. The CDR3 sequence is CASSSGGWQPQHF. CDR3 coding DNA: TGTGCCAGCAGCTCAGGGGGCTGGCAGCCCCAGCATTTT.

The chain uses TRBV7-9 and TRBJ1-2; 7 nucleotides agree with TRBD1. Per germline, CDR1 SEHNR and CDR2 FQNEAQ (reference sequence). V trimming: 5 bases; J trimming: 1 base; junction bases outside the gene matches: 7. CDR3 length: 15 residues. Here the CDR3 DNA reads TGTGCCAGCAGCCCCACCGGACAGGATAACTATGGCTACACCTTC. This sequence encodes CASSPTGQDNYGYTF.

The V gene is TRBV19, the J gene TRBJ2-1; the D gene is possibly TRBD1 (6 bases). Trimming pared 2 bases from V and 7 bases from J, leaving 15 bases between. CDR3 length equals 15 residues. Germline CDR1 and CDR2: LNHDA and SQIVND (reference sequence). The chain's CDR3 is CASSITPQGGNEQFF. DNA for the CDR3: TGTGCCAGTAGTATAACCCCACAGGGTGGAAATGAGCAGTTCTTC.

The chain is built from TRBV9 and TRBJ1-6, with TRBD1 matching over 9 bases. Germline V gene lookup returns CDR1 SGDLS and CDR2 YYNGEE. After removal of 4 bases from V and 12 bases from J, the junction contained 5 bases not matched to a gene. This CDR3 contains 13 residues. CDR3 loop: CASSPRTGEPLHF. Written as DNA, the CDR3 is TGTGCCAGCAGCCCACGGACAGGGGAACCCCTCCACTTT.

Only one count was recorded for this clone. The chain employs TRBV7-3 and TRBJ2-2, with D possibly TRBD2 on 6 matching bases. This CDR3 contains 16 residues. V lost 0 bases, J lost 5 bases, and 13 bases lay in between. Germline V gives CDR1 SGHTA, CDR2 FQGTGA. CDR3 in amino acids: CASSLTGQGGTGELFF. Written as DNA, the CDR3 is TGTGCCAGCAGCTTAACAGGCCAGGGAGGAACCGGGGAGCTGTTTTTT.

This clone was detected only once. The rearrangement uses TRBV7-9 and TRBJ2-2; TRBD2 aligns across 14 bases. The germline V gene encodes CDR1 SEHNR and CDR2 FQNEAQ (reference sequence). J was trimmed by 5 bases and V by 3 bases; bases with no gene match: 2. The CDR3 length is 16 residues. As DNA, the CDR3 is TGTGCCAGCAGCTTCCGACTAGCGGGGGGGACCGGGGAGCTGTTTTTT. Translating it yields CASSFRLAGGTGELFF.

The chain employs TRBV27 and TRBJ1-2, with 8 bases identical to TRBD1. Germline loops: CDR1 MNHEY, CDR2 SMNVEV (reference sequence). After removal of 6 bases from V and 4 bases from J, the junction contained 7 bases not matched to a gene. The CDR3 spans 14 residues. The DNA of the CDR3 is TGTGCCAGCAGAGCGACAGGGGAAATCTATGGCTACACCTTC. Translation gives CASRATGEIYGYTF.

The chain employs TRBV5-4 and TRBJ2-7, with 9 bases lining up with TRBD2. Germline CDR1 SGHNT, CDR2 YYREEE (reference sequence). Trimming removed 6 bases from V and 4 bases from J; junction bases left unmatched: 11. The CDR3 consists of 15 residues. The CDR3: CASTTQSGGTYEQYF. The CDR3 region has the DNA TGTGCCAGCACCACACAAAGCGGGGGGACTTACGAGCAGTACTTC.

The V call is TRBV11-2, the J call TRBJ1-1; D not certain. The V end was cut by 4 bases, the J end by 7 bases, with 7 bases between. Per germline, CDR1 SGHAT and CDR2 FQNNGV. This CDR3 region has 11 residues. The CDR3 bases are TGTGCCAGCAGCTCACCCGTTGAAGCTTTCTTT. It encodes CASSSPVEAFF. The full variable domain, with the rest looked up from reference TRBV11-2 and TRBJ1-1, is EAGVAQSPRYKIIEKRQSVAFWCNPISGHATLYWYQQILGQGPKLLIQFQNNGVVDDSQLPKDRFSAERLKGVDSTLKIQPAKLEDSAVYLCASSSPVEAFFGQGTRLTVV.

This chain joins TRBV11-2 and TRBJ2-7, with D possibly TRBD1 on 6 matching bases. Germline CDR1 is SGHAT and CDR2 is FQNNGV. Trimming shortened V by 5 bases and J by 0 bases, and 17 bases separated the two germline ends. This CDR3 contains 16 residues. The CDR3 sequence: CASSASTGIISYEQYF. CDR3 sequence (DNA): TGTGCCAGCAGCGCAAGTACAGGGATCATCTCCTACGAGCAGTACTTC.

This chain joins TRBV7-2 and TRBJ2-3; D is undetermined. The CDR3 consists of 12 residues. The ends were cut back, 1 base at V and 9 bases at J, with 8 bases in the middle. Germline-derived CDR1 and CDR2 are SGHTA and FQGNSA. The CDR3 bases are TGTGCCAGCAGCTTAGACGGCAGGACGCAGTATTTT. It yields the protein CASSLDGRTQYF.

The chain joins TRBV4-1 to TRBJ1-3; D might be TRBD1 (5 bases). This CDR3 has 17 residues. V was shortened by 5 bases and J by 2 bases, with 19 bases between the two germline ends. Per germline, CDR1 MGHRA and CDR2 YSYEKL. CDR3 region: CASSSGGRRDPGNTIYF. The CDR3, as DNA: TGCGCCAGCAGCTCCGGGGGACGCCGAGACCCTGGAAACACCATATATTTT.

This clone was picked up one time. This rearrangement joins TRBV13 to TRBJ1-4; D unresolved. The germline V and J ends were trimmed by 3 bases and 3 bases, with 11 bases remaining between them. The CDR3 covers 15 residues. Germline V lookup: CDR1 PRHDT, CDR2 FYEKMQ (reference sequence). CDR3 protein: CASSLLRNPNEKLFF. The CDR3, as DNA: TGTGCCAGCAGCTTGCTGCGGAACCCTAATGAAAAACTGTTTTTT.

The chain uses TRBV7-2 and TRBJ2-6; D tentatively fits TRBD1 or TRBD2 (6 bases each). The CDR3 consists of 17 residues. The germline V and J ends were trimmed by 7 bases and 2 bases, with 18 bases remaining between them. The germline V gene has CDR1 SGHTA and CDR2 FQGNSA. The CDR3 coding sequence is TGTGCCAGCATCCTCCGGGACTCAGGGGCTGGGGCCAACGTCCTGACTTTC. Protein: CASILRDSGAGANVLTF.

The rearrangement joins TRBV9 to TRBJ2-3, with TRBD2 matching over 9 bases. Germline lookup yields CDR1 SGDLS and CDR2 YYNGEE. V was pared by 0 bases and J by 2 bases, with 13 bases of the junction left unmatched. The CDR3 is 19 amino acids. The CDR3 DNA sequence: TGTGCCAGCAGCGTAGCTACGTGGGCTAGCGGGGAATTCACAGATACGCAGTATTTT. This codes for CASSVATWASGEFTDTQYF.

The rearrangement joins TRBV19 to TRBJ1-2; D is unclear. The CDR3 length is 15 residues. Germline V gene lookup returns CDR1 LNHDA and CDR2 SQIVND (reference sequence). Trimming took 3 bases from V and 5 from J, leaving 16 bases between them. The CDR3 loop is CASSMGTPKVYGYTF. In DNA form, the CDR3 reads TGTGCCAGTAGTATGGGCACCCCGAAAGTATATGGCTACACCTTC.